This T cell receptor (beta chain) is drawn from a study of vaccination effects on CD4 cells after COVID-19. Upon completion of around ten days in culture, CD4+ T cells were isolated. Two-dose BNT162b2 or mRNA-1273 vaccination was given to participants. Using immunoSEQ multiplex PCR, the repertoire was profiled, and TCRdb retains in-frame clones only, with some absent. The sample lists about 9,700 clones, about 80% seen once, with 10% to 14% in the top ten. About this clone: Its antigen is not identified.

The V gene lost 4 bases and the J gene lost 5 bases, with 14 bases spanning the gap. Per the germline V gene, CDR1 is SGHAT and CDR2 is FQNNGV. The CDR3 sequence is 15 residues long. The source of this sequence is a human donor who received a COVID-19 vaccine. Material: CD4+ T cells from PBMCs cultured without peptide, obtained after COVID-19 vaccination. The chain recombines TRBV11-2 with TRBJ1-4; TRBD1 is a possible D gene (5 bases). The chain's CDR3 is CASSSGAGSNEKLFF. The CDR3 DNA follows: TGTGCCAGCAGCTCGGGCGCAGGGTCCAATGAAAAACTGTTTTTT.